This is a list of T cell receptor beta chains from one sample in a study of T cells after posttransplantation cyclophosphamide. Clones were sequenced by immunoSEQ multiplex PCR, and TCRdb holds only the in-frame ones, with some missing. The sample carries about 66,000 clones, about 93% recorded once. The sample comprised PBMCs. The receptor source for this set is a woman between 25 and 40 years old in good health and a related stem cell transplant donor. CDR3s include the opening cysteine and the closing phenylalanine or tryptophan. D genes are given only for firm matches. Expanded clones get a size class; other rows say once, few or many, or leave the size out.

j_gene: TRBJ1-3; d_gene: TRBD1; v_gene: TRBV7-9; abundance: once; CDR3nt: TGTGCCAGCAGCTTATCAGCAGGGGGCGACGGAAACACCATATATTTT; CDR3aa: CASSLSAGGDGNTIYF
j_gene: TRBJ1-5; d_gene: TRBD1; v_gene: TRBV25-1; abundance: NA; CDR3nt: TGTGCCAGCAGGGGATCCGGGACAGGAGGGGATCAGCCCCAGCATTTT; CDR3aa: CASRGSGTGGDQPQHF
j_gene: TRBJ2-1; d_gene: TRBD1; v_gene: TRBV2; abundance: NA; CDR3nt: TGTGCCAGCAGTACCCCGGGACAGGGGGTAAATGAGCAGTTCTTC; CDR3aa: CASSTPGQGVNEQFF
j_gene: TRBJ1-4; d_gene: NA; v_gene: TRBV5-1; abundance: NA; CDR3nt: TGCGCCAGCAGCCCCGGGGCCAGACCGGCAACTAATGAAAAACTGTTTTTT; CDR3aa: CASSPGARPATNEKLFF
j_gene: TRBJ1-3; d_gene: NA; v_gene: TRBV7-8; abundance: NA; CDR3nt: TGTGCCAGCAGCTTACGCCGGATCGTTGACAGGATCTCTGGAAACACCATATATTTT; CDR3aa: CASSLRRIVDRISGNTIYF
j_gene: TRBJ2-7; d_gene: NA; v_gene: TRBV7-6; abundance: NA; CDR3nt: TGTGCCAGCAGCTTGGGACCGAGCTCCTACGAGCAGTACTTC; CDR3aa: CASSLGPSSYEQYF
j_gene: TRBJ1-2; d_gene: NA; v_gene: TRBV7-9; abundance: few; CDR3nt: TGTGCCAGCAGCTTAGCCCCGACAGGACGTGGGGACTATGGCTACACCTTC; CDR3aa: CASSLAPTGRGDYGYTF
j_gene: TRBJ1-5; d_gene: TRBD1; v_gene: TRBV30; abundance: NA; CDR3nt: TGTGCCTGGAGTAGGACAGGTCATCAGCCCCAGCATTTT; CDR3aa: CAWSRTGHQPQHF
j_gene: TRBJ2-2; d_gene: NA; v_gene: TRBV5-1; abundance: NA; CDR3nt: TGCGCCAGCAGCTTGGTCGGACTTAACACCGGGGAGCTGTTTTTT; CDR3aa: CASSLVGLNTGELFF
j_gene: TRBJ2-5; d_gene: NA; v_gene: TRBV5-1; abundance: NA; CDR3nt: TGCGCCAGCAGCTTGGTCGGTGGGGGGGCCGAAGAGACCCAGTACTTC; CDR3aa: CASSLVGGGAEETQYF
j_gene: TRBJ1-4; d_gene: TRBD1; v_gene: TRBV6-6; abundance: NA; CDR3nt: TGTGCCAGCAGACACGAACAGGGGGGTCGAGAAAAACTGTTTTTT; CDR3aa: CASRHEQGGREKLFF
j_gene: TRBJ2-7; d_gene: NA; v_gene: TRBV5-1; abundance: NA; CDR3nt: TGCGCCAGCAGCTTGTCAACGGGCGCAACCTACGAGCAGTACTTC; CDR3aa: CASSLSTGATYEQYF
j_gene: TRBJ1-1; d_gene: NA; v_gene: TRBV7-8; abundance: NA; CDR3nt: TGTGCCAGCAGCTTAGGATATACAGGGAACACTGAAGCTTTCTTT; CDR3aa: CASSLGYTGNTEAFF
j_gene: TRBJ1-1; d_gene: TRBD1; v_gene: TRBV2; abundance: NA; CDR3nt: TGTGCCAGCAGTGATGGAGGGGGCGCGGGGACTGAAGCTTTCTTT; CDR3aa: CASSDGGGAGTEAFF
j_gene: TRBJ1-2; d_gene: TRBD1; v_gene: TRBV28; abundance: NA; CDR3nt: TGTGCCAGCAGTTCCATCACAGGGGGCGGGAGCTATGGCTACACCTTC; CDR3aa: CASSSITGGGSYGYTF
j_gene: TRBJ2-7; d_gene: TRBD1; v_gene: TRBV9; abundance: NA; CDR3nt: TGTGCCAGCAGCGTATGGGGACAGGGGAACGAGCAGTACTTC; CDR3aa: CASSVWGQGNEQYF
j_gene: TRBJ2-1; d_gene: NA; v_gene: TRBV7-2; abundance: NA; CDR3nt: TGTGCCAGCAGCTTGGCCGGGGTCACGTACAATGAGCAGTTCTTC; CDR3aa: CASSLAGVTYNEQFF
j_gene: TRBJ1-6; d_gene: NA; v_gene: TRBV6-1; abundance: NA; CDR3nt: TGTGCCAGCCAACGGGGGGGTTCCTATAATTCACCCCTCCACTTT; CDR3aa: CASQRGGSYNSPLHF
j_gene: TRBJ2-7; d_gene: NA; v_gene: TRBV6-5; abundance: NA; CDR3nt: TGTGCCAGCAGTCAGGGGGGGGGCTACGAGCAGTACTTC; CDR3aa: CASSQGGGYEQYF
j_gene: TRBJ1-4; d_gene: NA; v_gene: TRBV2; abundance: NA; CDR3nt: TGTGCCAGCAGTGAGCGGATTGCGACTAATGAAAAACTGTTTTTT; CDR3aa: CASSERIATNEKLFF
j_gene: TRBJ2-1; d_gene: NA; v_gene: TRBV2; abundance: NA; CDR3nt: TGTGCCAGCAGTGCGCGGATTTCCTACAATGAGCAGTTCTTC; CDR3aa: CASSARISYNEQFF
j_gene: TRBJ2-3; d_gene: NA; v_gene: TRBV7-2; abundance: NA; CDR3nt: TGTGCCAGCAGCTTGAGCACAGATACGCAGTATTTT; CDR3aa: CASSLSTDTQYF
j_gene: TRBJ2-5; d_gene: TRBD1; v_gene: TRBV6-5; abundance: NA; CDR3nt: TGTGCCAGCAGTCTCAGGGGGCAAGAGACCCAGTACTTC; CDR3aa: CASSLRGQETQYF
j_gene: TRBJ2-1; d_gene: NA; v_gene: TRBV7-2; abundance: NA; CDR3nt: TGTGCCAGCAGCTTAATGGGCGCGGGGGCCCACAATGAGCAGTTCTTC; CDR3aa: CASSLMGAGAHNEQFF
j_gene: TRBJ2-4; d_gene: TRBD1; v_gene: TRBV5-4; abundance: NA; CDR3nt: TGTGCCAGCAGATACACAGGGGGCGCGTCCAAAAACATTCAGTACTTC; CDR3aa: CASRYTGGASKNIQYF
j_gene: TRBJ1-1; d_gene: NA; v_gene: TRBV2; abundance: NA; CDR3nt: TGTGCCAGCAAGGAAGGTCCGACAGCGGCTTTCTTT; CDR3aa: CASKEGPTAAFF
j_gene: TRBJ2-7; d_gene: NA; v_gene: TRBV7-2; abundance: once; CDR3nt: TGTGCCAGCAGCTTAGGAGCGAGCAATAGGGCCTACGAGCAGTACTTC; CDR3aa: CASSLGASNRAYEQYF
j_gene: TRBJ1-1; d_gene: NA; v_gene: TRBV5-5; abundance: NA; CDR3nt: TGTGCCAGCAGCTTGAGGGTGGTCAGTTCAGCTTTCTTT; CDR3aa: CASSLRVVSSAFF
j_gene: TRBJ1-5; d_gene: NA; v_gene: TRBV6-5; abundance: NA; CDR3nt: TGTGCCAGCAGTCGGGCAGGTTATAGCAATCAGCCCCAGCATTTT; CDR3aa: CASSRAGYSNQPQHF
j_gene: TRBJ1-2; d_gene: NA; v_gene: TRBV6-1; abundance: once; CDR3nt: TGTGCCAGCAGTGACCCAGGGCTCTTCTATGGCTACACCTTC; CDR3aa: CASSDPGLFYGYTF
j_gene: TRBJ2-3; d_gene: NA; v_gene: TRBV28; abundance: NA; CDR3nt: TGTGCCAGCAGTTTTCTTTTGGGCACAGATACGCAGTATTTT; CDR3aa: CASSFLLGTDTQYF